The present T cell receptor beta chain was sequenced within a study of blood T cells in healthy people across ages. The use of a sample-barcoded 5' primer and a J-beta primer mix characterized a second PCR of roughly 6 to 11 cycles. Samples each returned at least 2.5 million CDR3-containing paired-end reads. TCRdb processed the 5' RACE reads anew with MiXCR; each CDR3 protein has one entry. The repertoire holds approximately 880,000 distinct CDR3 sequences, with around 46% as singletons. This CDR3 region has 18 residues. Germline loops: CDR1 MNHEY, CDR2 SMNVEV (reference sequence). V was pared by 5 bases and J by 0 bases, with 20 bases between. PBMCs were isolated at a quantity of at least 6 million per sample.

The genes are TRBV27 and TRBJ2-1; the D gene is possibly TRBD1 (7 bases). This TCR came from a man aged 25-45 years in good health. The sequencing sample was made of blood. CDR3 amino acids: CASSGRGTARSSYNEQFF. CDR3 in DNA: TGTGCCAGCAGTGGCCGGGGGACAGCTAGAAGCTCCTACAATGAGCAGTTCTTC.